Shown below are 15 T cell receptor beta chains from a single sample sequenced in a study of T cells in tuberculosis. Clones were sequenced by immunoSEQ multiplex PCR, and TCRdb holds only the in-frame ones, with some missing. The data show 38,000 or so clones, with 95% seen just once and 3.6% held by the top ten. Sequencing used PBMCs. Receptors originate from a donor aged 10-30 years with latent tuberculosis or without tuberculosis infection.

The chain has TRBV7-2 and TRBJ1-6; possibly TRBD1 for D (6 bases). The V and J ends lost 5 bases and 8 bases respectively, with 13 bases between them. The CDR3 is 14 amino acids. CDR1 and CDR2 from the germline V gene are SGHTA and FQGNSA. CDR3 residues: CASSELPGDSPLHF. CDR3 nucleotide sequence: TGTGCCAGCAGCGAACTCCCAGGGGATTCACCCCTCCACTTT.

The chain couples TRBV7-2 to TRBJ2-2; the match to TRBD1 covers 8 bases. Trimming cost V 4 bases and J 6 bases; bases outside gene matches: 10. CDR1 is SGHTA and CDR2 is FQGNSA in the germline V gene. The CDR3 consists of 16 residues. CDR3 DNA sequence: TGTGCCAGCAGCTCTCGGACAGGGAGGAGGGCCGGGGAGCTGTTTTTT. Translating gives CASSSRTGRRAGELFF.

The chain recombines TRBV4-2 with TRBJ2-1, with TRBD2 identical over 7 bases. The CDR3 loop spans 17 amino acids. J was trimmed by 9 bases and V by 2 bases; bases with no gene match: 16. Looked up from germline, CDR1 is LGHNA and CDR2 is YNFKEQ. In DNA form, the CDR3 reads TGTGCCAGCAGCCAAAAGCTTTCTCAGCGGGGCGACAGTGAGCAGTTCTTC. The encoded protein is CASSQKLSQRGDSEQFF.

V usage is TRBV10-3 and J usage is TRBJ2-3; 7 positions match TRBD1. The CDR3 is 14 amino acids. Trimming removed 7 bases from V and 4 bases from J; junction bases left unmatched: 8. Germline V lookup: CDR1 ENHRY, CDR2 SYGVKD. This CDR3 reads CAITRTGPADTQYF. CDR3 in DNA: TGTGCCATCACAAGGACAGGCCCAGCAGATACGCAGTATTTT.

V and J are TRBV2 and TRBJ2-2; 7 bases match TRBD2. The CDR3 is made up of 13 amino acids. J was trimmed by 6 bases and V by 7 bases; bases with no gene match: 5. Germline lookup yields CDR1 SNHLY and CDR2 FYNNEI. The chain's CDR3 is CASNRLASGELFF. In DNA form, the CDR3 reads TGTGCCAGCAATAGACTAGCATCCGGGGAGCTGTTTTTT. Based on the CDR3 plus reference TRBV2 and TRBJ2-2, the full variable domain is EPEVTQTPSHQVTQMGQEVILRCVPISNHLYFYWYRQILGQKVEFLVSFYNNEISEKSEIFDDQFSVERPDGSNFTLKIRSTKLEDSAMYFCASNRLASGELFFGEGSRLTVL.

This sequence joins TRBV27 and TRBJ1-1, with unresolved D. Germline values: CDR1 MNHEY, CDR2 SMNVEV (reference sequence). This CDR3 has 13 amino acids. Trimming removed 6 bases from V and 4 bases from J, with 12 bases in between. The CDR3 spells CASSTESGTEAFF. The DNA of the CDR3 is TGTGCCAGCAGCACAGAAAGCGGCACTGAAGCTTTCTTT.

This chain links TRBV4-1 with TRBJ1-4, with 9 bases aligning to TRBD1. V dropped 7 bases and J dropped 6; count of bases not matched to a gene: 9. The CDR3 has 15 residues. Germline-derived CDR1 and CDR2 are MGHRA and YSYEKL. The CDR3: CASNQVQGADEKLFF. The DNA of the CDR3 is TGCGCCAGCAACCAGGTACAGGGGGCTGATGAAAAACTGTTTTTT.

The V call is TRBV28, the J call TRBJ1-5, with TRBD1 matching over 7 bases. V trimming: 6 bases; J trimming: 1 base; junction bases outside the gene matches: 9. This CDR3 comprises 16 residues. Germline-derived CDR1 and CDR2 are MDHEN and SYDVKM. CDR3 sequence reads: CASSVETGFSNQPQHF. The CDR3 DNA reads TGTGCCAGCAGCGTTGAGACAGGGTTCAGCAATCAGCCCCAGCATTTT.

The CDR3 sequence: CASSGGTGELFF. CDR3 nucleotide sequence: TGCGCCAGCAGCGGAGGCACCGGGGAGCTGTTTTTT. The chain joins TRBV5-1 to TRBJ2-2; TRBD2 is a possible D gene (5 bases). V gave up 4 bases and J gave up 4 bases, with 5 bases separating them. From germline, CDR1 is SGHRS and CDR2 YFSETQ. The CDR3 sequence is 12 residues long.

This clone was seen once. The chain joins TRBV9 to TRBJ2-1; 7 positions agree with TRBD2. CDR3 length equals 12 residues. Trimming at V came to 4 bases and at J to 8 bases, leaving 3 bases not matched to a gene. Germline assignment: CDR1 SGDLS and CDR2 YYNGEE. As DNA, the CDR3 is TGTGCCAGCAGCCGGACTAGTCATGAGCAGTTCTTC. Translated: CASSRTSHEQFF.

This clone has a single count. V usage is TRBV5-1 and J usage is TRBJ1-4, with D perhaps matching TRBD1 (6 bases). V gave up 4 bases and J gave up 11 bases, with 15 bases separating them. This CDR3 is 13 amino acids long. The germline CDR1 and CDR2 sequences are SGHRS and YFSETQ. The CDR3 is CASSLSGTSKLFF. In DNA form, the CDR3 reads TGCGCCAGCAGCCTTTCCGGGACATCGAAACTGTTTTTT.

V and J are TRBV6-1 and TRBJ2-3, with unresolved D. V dropped 7 bases and J dropped 6 bases, with 17 bases sitting between them. The CDR3 consists of 14 residues. Germline CDR1 MNHNS, CDR2 SASEGT. The CDR3 DNA sequence: TGTGCCAGCACTCCAAGAGGCCGGGTGGATACGCAGTATTTT. It encodes CASTPRGRVDTQYF.

The chain employs TRBV14 and TRBJ1-4; a possible D gene is TRBD1 (6 bases). V shed 4 bases and J shed 1 base, with 10 bases lying between them. Germline V lookup: CDR1 SGHDN, CDR2 FVKESK. The CDR3 is 15 residues long. For the CDR3, the DNA is TGTGCCAGCAGCCGAGCCAGGGGAACTAATGAAAAACTGTTTTTT. Amino acid sequence: CASSRARGTNEKLFF.

V is TRBV5-1 and J is TRBJ1-6; 9 positions match TRBD1. This CDR3 has 18 residues. Germline CDR1 reads SGHRS; CDR2 reads YFSETQ. V lost 2 bases and J lost 9; bases outside the gene matches: 15. The CDR3 DNA reads TGCGCCAGCAGCTTTCAAATGGGGACAGGGAGTAAAGCTTCACCCCTCCACTTT. Translated, it gives CASSFQMGTGSKASPLHF.

The chain is built from TRBV6-7 and TRBJ1-5, with a weak D call TRBD1 (6 bases). TRBV6-7 is an ORF; its function is uncertain. Deletions cut 4 bases from V and 7 bases from J, with 20 bases between. The CDR3 runs to 16 residues. CDR3 loop: CASSSGAGEVGQPQHF. The CDR3 nucleotides read TGTGCCAGCAGTTCCGGGGCAGGGGAAGTCGGCCAGCCCCAGCATTTT.